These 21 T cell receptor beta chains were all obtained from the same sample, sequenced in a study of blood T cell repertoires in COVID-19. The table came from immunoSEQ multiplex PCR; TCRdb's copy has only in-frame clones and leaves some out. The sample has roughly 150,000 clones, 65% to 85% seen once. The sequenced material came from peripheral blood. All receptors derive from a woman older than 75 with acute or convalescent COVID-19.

The CDR3 DNA sequence: TGTGCCAGCAGTTACTCGACAGACGCTAAGACCCAGTACTTC. Protein sequence: CASSYSTDAKTQYF. J is TRBJ2-5 and V is TRBV6-6; D is possibly TRBD1 (5 bases). The CDR3 contains 14 residues. In germline, CDR1 is MNHNY, CDR2 SVGAGI (reference sequence). V was clipped by 0 bases and J by 6 bases, with 11 bases between them.

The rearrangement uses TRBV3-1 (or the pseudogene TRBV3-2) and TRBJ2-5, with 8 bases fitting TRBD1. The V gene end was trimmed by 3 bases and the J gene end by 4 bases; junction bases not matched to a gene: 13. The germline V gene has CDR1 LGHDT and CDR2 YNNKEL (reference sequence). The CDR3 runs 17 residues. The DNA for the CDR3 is TGTGCCAGCAGCCATACGGACAGGGCTTCATTTAGAGAGACCCAGTACTTC. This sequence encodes CASSHTDRASFRETQYF.

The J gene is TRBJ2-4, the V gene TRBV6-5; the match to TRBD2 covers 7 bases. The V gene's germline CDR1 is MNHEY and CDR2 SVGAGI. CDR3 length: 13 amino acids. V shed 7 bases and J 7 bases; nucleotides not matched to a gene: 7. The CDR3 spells CASTWTGGNIQYF. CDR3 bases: TGTGCCAGCACTTGGACGGGAGGTAACATTCAGTACTTC.

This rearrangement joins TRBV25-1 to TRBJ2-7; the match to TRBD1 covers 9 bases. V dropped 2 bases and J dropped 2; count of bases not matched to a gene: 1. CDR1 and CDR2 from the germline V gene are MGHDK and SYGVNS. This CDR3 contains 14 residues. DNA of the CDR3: TGTGCCAGCAGTGAAGGGACAGGGCCCTACGAGCAGTACTTC. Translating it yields CASSEGTGPYEQYF.

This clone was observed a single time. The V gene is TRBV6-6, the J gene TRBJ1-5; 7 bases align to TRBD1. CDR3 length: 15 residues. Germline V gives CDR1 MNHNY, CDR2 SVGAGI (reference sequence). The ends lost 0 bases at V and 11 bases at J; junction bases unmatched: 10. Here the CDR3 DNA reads TGTGCCAGCAGTTACTCGACAGGGCAATCAGGGGCCCAGCATTTT. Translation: CASSYSTGQSGAQHF.

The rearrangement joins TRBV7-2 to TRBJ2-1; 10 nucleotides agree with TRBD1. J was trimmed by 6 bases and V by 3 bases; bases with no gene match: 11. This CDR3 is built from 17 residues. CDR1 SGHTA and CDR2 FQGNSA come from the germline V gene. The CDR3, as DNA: TGTGCCAGCAGCTTGCGGGGACAGGGGTTGGGTTTCAATGAGCAGTTCTTC. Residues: CASSLRGQGLGFNEQFF.

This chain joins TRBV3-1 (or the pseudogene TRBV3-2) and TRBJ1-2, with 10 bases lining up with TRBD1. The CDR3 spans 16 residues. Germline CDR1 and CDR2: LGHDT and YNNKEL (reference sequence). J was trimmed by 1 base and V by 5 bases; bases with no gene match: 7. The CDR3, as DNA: TGTGCCAGCAGCGGGCCGTGGGACAGGGGTAACTATGGCTACACCTTC. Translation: CASSGPWDRGNYGYTF.

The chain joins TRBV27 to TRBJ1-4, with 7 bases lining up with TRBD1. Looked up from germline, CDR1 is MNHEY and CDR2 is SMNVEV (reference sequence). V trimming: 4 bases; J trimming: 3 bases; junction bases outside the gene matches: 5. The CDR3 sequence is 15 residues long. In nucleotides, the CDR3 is TGTGCCAGCAGTTCGACAGGGCAACCTAATGAAAAACTGTTTTTT. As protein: CASSSTGQPNEKLFF.

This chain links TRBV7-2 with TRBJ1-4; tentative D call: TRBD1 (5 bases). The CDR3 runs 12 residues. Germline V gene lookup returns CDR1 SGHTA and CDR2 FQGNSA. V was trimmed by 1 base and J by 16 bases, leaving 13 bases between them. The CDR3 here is CASSLGVGVQFF. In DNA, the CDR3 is TGTGCCAGCAGCTTAGGTGTAGGGGTTCAGTTTTTT.

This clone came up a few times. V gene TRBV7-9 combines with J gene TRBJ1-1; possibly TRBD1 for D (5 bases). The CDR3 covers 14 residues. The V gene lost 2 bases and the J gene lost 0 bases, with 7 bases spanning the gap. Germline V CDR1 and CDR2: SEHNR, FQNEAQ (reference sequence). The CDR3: CASSLQGVNTEAFF. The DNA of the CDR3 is TGTGCCAGCAGCTTACAGGGTGTGAACACTGAAGCTTTCTTT.

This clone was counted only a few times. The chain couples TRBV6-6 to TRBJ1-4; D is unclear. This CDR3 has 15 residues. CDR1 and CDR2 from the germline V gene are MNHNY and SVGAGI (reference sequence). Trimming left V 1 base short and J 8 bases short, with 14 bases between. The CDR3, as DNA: TGTGCCAGCAGTTACTACGGGGAGAGAGAAGAAAAACTGTTTTTT. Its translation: CASSYYGEREEKLFF.

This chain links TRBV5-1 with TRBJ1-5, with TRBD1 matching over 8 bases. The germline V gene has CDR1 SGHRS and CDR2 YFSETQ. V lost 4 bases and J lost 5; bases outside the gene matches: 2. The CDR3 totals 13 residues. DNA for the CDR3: TGCGCCAGCAGCCCACAGGGGGATCAGCCCCAGCATTTT. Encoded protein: CASSPQGDQPQHF.

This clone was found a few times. In DNA, the CDR3 is TGTGCCAGCGAACTGACAGGAGTAGAATCACCCCTCCACTTT. Encoded protein: CASELTGVESPLHF. V usage is TRBV6-5 and J usage is TRBJ1-6, with a possible D match to TRBD1 (6 bases). Germline CDR1 reads MNHEY; CDR2 reads SVGAGI. With 8 bases removed from V and 10 bases from J, the gap between germline ends came to 18 bases. CDR3 length: 14 residues.

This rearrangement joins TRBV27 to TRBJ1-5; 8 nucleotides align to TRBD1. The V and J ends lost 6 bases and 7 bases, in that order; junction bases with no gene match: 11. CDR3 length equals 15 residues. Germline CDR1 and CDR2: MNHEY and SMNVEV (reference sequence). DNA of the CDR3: TGTGCCAGCAGGCACGGCGGACAGGGACGCCAGCCCCAGCATTTT. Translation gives CASRHGGQGRQPQHF.

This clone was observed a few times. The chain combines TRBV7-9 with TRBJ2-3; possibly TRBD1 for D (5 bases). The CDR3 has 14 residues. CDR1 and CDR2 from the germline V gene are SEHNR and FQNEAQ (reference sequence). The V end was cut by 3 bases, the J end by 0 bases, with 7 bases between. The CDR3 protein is CASSLDTSTDTQYF. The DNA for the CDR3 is TGTGCCAGCAGCTTGGACACTAGCACAGATACGCAGTATTTT.

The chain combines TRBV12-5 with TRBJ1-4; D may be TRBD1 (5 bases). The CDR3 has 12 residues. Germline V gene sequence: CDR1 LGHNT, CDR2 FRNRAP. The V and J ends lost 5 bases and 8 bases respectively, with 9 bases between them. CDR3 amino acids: CASGQNREKLFF. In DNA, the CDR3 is TGTGCTAGTGGTCAAAACAGGGAAAAACTGTTTTTT.

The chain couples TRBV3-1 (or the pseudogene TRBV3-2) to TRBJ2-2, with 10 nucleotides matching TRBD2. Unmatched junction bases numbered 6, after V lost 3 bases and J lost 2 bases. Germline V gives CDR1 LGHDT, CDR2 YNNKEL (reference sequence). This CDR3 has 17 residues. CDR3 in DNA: TGTGCCAGCAGCCAGACTAGCGGGTACCCAAACACCGGGGAGCTGTTTTTT. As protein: CASSQTSGYPNTGELFF.

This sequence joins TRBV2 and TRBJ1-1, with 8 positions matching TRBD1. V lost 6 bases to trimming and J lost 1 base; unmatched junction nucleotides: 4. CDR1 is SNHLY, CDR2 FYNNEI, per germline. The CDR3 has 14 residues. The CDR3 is CASSRQGTNTEAFF. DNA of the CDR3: TGTGCCAGCAGCCGACAGGGGACGAACACTGAAGCTTTCTTT.

CDR3 DNA: TGCGCCAGCAGCTTCGGACTAGAAGAGACCCAGTACTTC. Translated, it gives CASSFGLEETQYF. The chain carries TRBV5-1 and TRBJ2-5, with TRBD2 matching 7 bases. This CDR3 has 13 amino acids. V trimming: 2 bases; J trimming: 3 bases; junction bases outside the gene matches: 1. CDR1 is SGHRS, CDR2 YFSETQ, per germline.

This CDR3 reads CASSPREGGPWEYF. CDR3 coding DNA: TGCGCCAGCAGCCCCCGGGAGGGCGGGCCCTGGGAGTATTTT. V and J are TRBV5-1 and TRBJ2-3; 8 positions match TRBD2. This CDR3 region has 14 residues. In germline, CDR1 is SGHRS, CDR2 YFSETQ. V was clipped by 4 bases and J by 13 bases; unmatched bases: 14.

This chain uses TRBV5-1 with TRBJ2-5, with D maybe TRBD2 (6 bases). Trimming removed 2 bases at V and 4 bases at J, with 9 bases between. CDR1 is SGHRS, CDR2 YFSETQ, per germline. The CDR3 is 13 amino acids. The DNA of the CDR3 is TGCGCCAGCAGCTTCGGGGGAGTAGAGACCCAGTACTTC. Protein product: CASSFGGVETQYF.